This TCR beta chain was found in a study of response to subunit inactivated influenza vaccine. Study-wide points: The authors offered the suggestion that each seasonal influenza vaccination recruits few new T cells.

With regard to this clonotype: Its antigen is not known.

This CDR3 comprises 15 residues. Losses at the gene ends were 5 bases for V and 7 bases for J; bases not matched to a gene: 7. Germline V gene lookup returns CDR1 WSHSY and CDR2 SAAADI. One entry per CDR3 protein results from TCRdb running MiXCR on the RT-PCR reads. The sample yields hundreds of thousands of distinct CDR3 sequences, roughly 20% seen once. The TCR comes from a man aged 45-65 years who received an inactivated influenza vaccine. The gene calls are TRBV10-2 and TRBJ2-3; 12 nucleotides agree with TRBD2. The sequenced sample was PBMCs from blood, obtained around 5 days after vaccination. The CDR3: CASSQTSGGDNTQYF. CDR3 DNA sequence: TGCGCCAGCAGTCAGACTAGCGGGGGAGATAATACGCAGTATTTT.